Listed below are T cell receptor beta chains from one sample, sequenced in a study of breast tumors, draining lymph nodes, adjacent tissues. TCRdb ran MiXCR on the multiplex PCR reads and lists one entry per CDR3 protein. The sample has 150,000 or so distinct CDR3 sequences, approximately 30% seen once. The sample taken for sequencing was axillary lymph node tissue. The source is a female donor with breast cancer. Some clones in this sample may be carry-over from other donors' samples. The CDR3 runs from the conserved cysteine through the conserved F or W. The D gene is left open where the match is weak. Clone size is stated in some rows and not others, as once, few, many or a class when expanded.

abundance	d_gene	v_gene	j_gene	CDR3aa	CDR3nt
many	TRBD2	TRBV7-2	TRBJ2-7	CASSLGASRIRTSSSEQYF	TGTGCCAGCAGCTTAGGGGCCTCCCGTATCAGGACTAGCTCTAGCGAGCAGTACTTC
many	NA	TRBV7-3	TRBJ2-1	CASSPFGASNEQFF	TGTGCCAGCAGCCCGTTCGGGGCCTCAAATGAGCAGTTCTTC
many	TRBD2	TRBV18	TRBJ2-3	CASSPPGLANSDTQYF	TGTGCCAGCTCACCCCCCGGACTAGCAAATTCGGATACGCAGTATTTT
many	NA	TRBV9	TRBJ2-7	CASSVAVDPHEQYF	TGTGCCAGCAGCGTAGCGGTGGATCCTCACGAGCAGTACTTC
many	NA	TRBV10-1	TRBJ1-3	CATRGAGNTIYF	TGCGCCACCAGGGGCGCGGGAAACACCATATATTTT
once	NA	TRBV5-1	TRBJ2-2	CASSLQGGANTGELFF	TGCGCCAGCAGCTTACAGGGAGGGGCGAACACCGGGGAGCTGTTTTTT
few	NA	TRBV19	TRBJ2-4	CASGIAQGDIQYF	TGTGCCAGTGGTATAGCACAGGGTGACATTCAGTACTTC
many	NA	TRBV6-1	TRBJ1-6	CASSEIQPLHF	TGTGCCAGCAGTGAGATCCAGCCCCTCCACTTT
many	TRBD2	TRBV4-1	TRBJ2-7	CASGVAGGSYEQYF	TGCGCCTCCGGGGTAGCGGGAGGCTCCTACGAGCAGTACTTC
NA	NA	TRBV6-6	TRBJ2-5	CASIRGDGAQETQYF	TGTGCCAGCATCCGGGGTGATGGGGCTCAAGAGACCCAGTACTTC
many	TRBD2	TRBV10-1	TRBJ2-7	CASSPSEGSSGRVGEQYF	TGCGCCAGCAGTCCTTCCGAGGGGAGTAGCGGGAGAGTGGGCGAGCAGTACTTC
NA	TRBD2	TRBV11-2	TRBJ2-7	CASSRVGGTGTRGEQYF	TGTGCCAGCAGCCGGGTTGGTGGTACCGGGACTAGGGGCGAGCAGTACTTC
few	NA	TRBV20-1	TRBJ1-1	CSSPGQGNTEAFF	TGCAGTTCCCCGGGGCAGGGGAACACTGAAGCTTTCTTT
NA	NA	TRBV11-2	TRBJ2-5	CASSWEHRGETQYF	TGTGCCAGCAGCTGGGAGCACCGGGGAGAGACCCAGTACTTC
NA	TRBD1	TRBV15	TRBJ1-1	CATQLRQGAEAFF	TGTGCCACGCAGCTTAGACAGGGCGCTGAAGCTTTCTTT
NA	TRBD1	TRBV7-9	TRBJ2-5	CASSRDRDQETQYF	TGTGCCAGCAGCCGGGACAGGGATCAAGAGACCCAGTACTTC
NA	TRBD1	TRBV12-3/TRBV12-4	TRBJ1-4	CASRRTGREKLFF	TGTGCCAGCAGACGGACAGGGAGGGAAAAACTGTTTTTT
NA	NA	TRBV15	TRBJ2-5	CATSRYPGEGREQYF	TGTGCCACCAGCAGGTATCCAGGGGAGGGCAGAGAGCAGTACTTC
many	NA	TRBV27	TRBJ2-7	CASSYTAAAYEQYF	TGTGCCAGCAGTTATACTGCCGCGGCCTACGAGCAGTACTTC
NA	NA	TRBV6-5	TRBJ2-7	CASSLQQGGEQYF	TGTGCCAGCAGTCTACAACAGGGAGGCGAGCAGTACTTC
few	NA	TRBV15	TRBJ1-1	CATSREAQGGTEAFF	TGTGCCACCAGCAGAGAGGCGCAGGGCGGCACTGAAGCTTTCTTT
NA	TRBD1	TRBV6-6	TRBJ2-1	CASSPRQGGNEQFF	TGTGCCAGCAGTCCCCGACAGGGGGGGAATGAGCAGTTCTTC
few	NA	TRBV6-5	TRBJ1-1	CASRGGGGNTEAFF	TGTGCCAGCCGCGGCGGGGGCGGCAACACTGAAGCTTTCTTT
many	NA	TRBV2	TRBJ1-4	CASIVGQSATNEKLFF	TGTGCCAGCATAGTCGGACAGTCTGCAACTAATGAAAAACTGTTTTTT
NA	NA	TRBV10-2	TRBJ1-6	CASSEQPKPLHF	TGCGCCAGCAGTGAACAGCCCAAACCCCTCCACTTT
NA	NA	TRBV18	TRBJ2-7	CASSPTRGYDEQYF	TGTGCCAGCTCACCGACTAGAGGCTACGACGAGCAGTACTTC
many	NA	TRBV20-1	TRBJ1-1	CSATPVPRIMNTEAFF	TGCAGTGCTACCCCCGTTCCCAGGATCATGAACACTGAAGCTTTCTTT
many	NA	TRBV3-1	TRBJ2-7	CASSIGPSSSYEQYF	TGTGCCAGCAGCATAGGACCGTCAAGCTCCTACGAGCAGTACTTC
NA	NA	TRBV3-1	TRBJ1-3	CASSQVAGDRNFSGNTIYF	TGTGCCAGCAGCCAAGTTGCGGGCGATAGAAACTTCTCTGGAAACACCATATATTTT
NA	TRBD2	TRBV3-1	TRBJ2-7	CASSQGGGSYYEQYF	TGTGCCAGCAGCCAGGGGGGGGGGAGCTACTACGAGCAGTACTTC
many	NA	TRBV6-2/TRBV6-3	TRBJ2-3	CASRLGTRLSTDTQYF	TGTGCCAGCCGTCTAGGGACAAGACTTAGCACAGATACGCAGTATTTT
many	TRBD1	TRBV12-3/TRBV12-4	TRBJ1-4	CASTKWRQGPEKLFF	TGTGCCAGCACTAAATGGAGACAGGGGCCCGAAAAACTGTTTTTT
NA	NA	TRBV5-1	TRBJ1-6	CAGSLDGGEQSPLHF	TGCGCCGGCAGCTTGGATGGCGGGGAGCAGTCACCCCTCCACTTT
many	NA	TRBV27	TRBJ1-6	CASSSSGVDSPLHF	TGTGCCAGCAGTTCTTCAGGGGTGGATTCACCCCTCCACTTT
many	NA	TRBV19	TRBJ2-2	CASSIEDTGELFF	TGTGCCAGTAGTATCGAGGACACCGGGGAGCTGTTTTTT
many	NA	TRBV20-1	TRBJ2-1	CSASLGRLMGQFF	TGCAGTGCTAGTCTGGGACGGCTGATGGGGCAGTTCTTC
NA	NA	TRBV12-3/TRBV12-4	TRBJ2-3	CASGVGWGGTDTQYF	TGTGCTAGTGGCGTGGGCTGGGGGGGGACAGATACGCAGTACTTT
many	TRBD1	TRBV4-2	TRBJ2-3	CASSQLFGGQGNTDTQYF	TGTGCCAGCAGCCAGCTTTTTGGGGGACAGGGAAACACAGATACGCAGTATTTT
NA	NA	TRBV7-9	TRBJ1-1	CASSLVVGLGTEAFF	TGTGCCAGCAGCTTAGTGGTAGGGTTGGGAACTGAAGCTTTCTTT
many	TRBD2	TRBV4-1	TRBJ2-7	CASSQGTSDPSYEQYF	TGCGCCAGCAGCCAAGGCACTAGCGATCCCTCCTACGAGCAGTACTTC
NA	NA	TRBV9	TRBJ1-2	CASGEQWGGDYGYTF	TGTGCCAGCGGTGAACAGTGGGGGGGCGACTATGGCTACACCTTC
NA	TRBD1	TRBV19	TRBJ2-3	CAGSAGTASTDTQYF	TGTGCCGGTAGCGCCGGGACAGCAAGCACAGATACGCAGTATTTT
many	NA	TRBV7-6	TRBJ2-3	CASSLRLEDTQYF	TGTGCCAGCAGCCTTCGACTGGAGGATACGCAGTATTTT
many	NA	TRBV5-1	TRBJ2-2	CASSGVGDTGELFF	TGCGCCAGCAGCGGGGTCGGGGACACCGGGGAGCTGTTTTTT
NA	TRBD2	TRBV5-4	TRBJ2-4	CASSSFGRPKNIQYF	TGTGCCAGCAGCTCGTTCGGGAGGCCCAAAAACATTCAGTACTTC
many	NA	TRBV7-2	TRBJ2-4	CASSPELGFWYIQYF	TGTGCCAGCAGCCCCGAGCTGGGGTTTTGGTACATTCAGTACTTC
NA	NA	TRBV5-1	TRBJ2-2	CASSLTARPRELFF	TGCGCCAGCAGCTTGACAGCCAGACCCAGGGAGCTGTTTTTT
NA	NA	TRBV2	TRBJ1-1	CASSVGAPNTEAFF	TGTGCCAGCAGTGTGGGGGCCCCGAACACTGAAGCTTTCTTT
NA	TRBD1	TRBV29-1	TRBJ2-1	CSVRPGQGRDEQFF	TGCAGCGTCCGGCCGGGACAGGGGAGGGATGAGCAGTTCTTT
many	NA	TRBV28	TRBJ1-2	CASSSRTYGYTF	TGTGCCAGCAGTTCTCGAACTTATGGCTACACCTTC
NA	NA	TRBV28	TRBJ1-6	CASSPLGAGDNSPPHF	TGTGCTAGCAGTCCCCTCGGGGCAGGAGATAATTCACCCCCCCACTTT
NA	TRBD1	TRBV28	TRBJ1-6	CASSLSGTGPPLHF	TGTGCCAGCAGTTTATCCGGGACAGGGCCTCCCCTCCACTTT
many	TRBD2	TRBV30	TRBJ2-3	CAWLRRGSTDTQYF	TGTGCCTGGCTTAGGCGGGGGAGCACAGATACGCAGTATTTT